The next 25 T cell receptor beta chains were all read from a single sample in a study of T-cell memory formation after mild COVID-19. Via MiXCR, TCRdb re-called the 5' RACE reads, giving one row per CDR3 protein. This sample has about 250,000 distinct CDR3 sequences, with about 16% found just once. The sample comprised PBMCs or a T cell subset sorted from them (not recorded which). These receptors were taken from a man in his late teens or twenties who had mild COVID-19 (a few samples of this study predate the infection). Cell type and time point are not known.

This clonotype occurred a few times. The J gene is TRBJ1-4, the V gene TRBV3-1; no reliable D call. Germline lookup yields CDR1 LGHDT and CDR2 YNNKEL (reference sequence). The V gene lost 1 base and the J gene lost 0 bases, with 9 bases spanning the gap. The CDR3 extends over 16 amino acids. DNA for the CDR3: TGTGCCAGCAGCCAAGCCGGGATTGCAACTAATGAAAAACTGTTTTTT. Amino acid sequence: CASSQAGIATNEKLFF.

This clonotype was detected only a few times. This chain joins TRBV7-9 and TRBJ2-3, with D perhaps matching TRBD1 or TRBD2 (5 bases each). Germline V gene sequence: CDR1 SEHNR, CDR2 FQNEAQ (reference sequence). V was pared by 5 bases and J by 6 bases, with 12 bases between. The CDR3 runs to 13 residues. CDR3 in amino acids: CASSRDVSDTQYF. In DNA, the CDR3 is TGTGCCAGCAGCCGGGACGTCTCGGATACGCAGTATTTT. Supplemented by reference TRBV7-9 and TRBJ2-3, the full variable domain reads DTGVSQNPRHKITKRGQNVTFRCDPISEHNRLYWYRQTLGQGPEFLTYFQNEAQLEKSRLLSDRFSAERPKGSFSTLEIQRTEQGDSAMYLCASSRDVSDTQYFGPGTRLTVL.

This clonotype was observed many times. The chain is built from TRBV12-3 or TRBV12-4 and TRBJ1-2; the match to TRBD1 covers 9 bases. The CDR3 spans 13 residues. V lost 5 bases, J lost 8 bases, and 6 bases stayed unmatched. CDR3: CASSRQGVEGYTF. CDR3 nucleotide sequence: TGTGCCAGCAGTCGACAGGGGGTGGAGGGCTACACCTTC.

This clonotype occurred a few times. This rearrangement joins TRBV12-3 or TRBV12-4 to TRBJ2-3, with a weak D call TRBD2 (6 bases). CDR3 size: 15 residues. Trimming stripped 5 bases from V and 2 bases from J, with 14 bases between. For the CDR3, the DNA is TGTGCCAGCAGTCCAATGACTAGGAACACAGATACGCAGTATTTT. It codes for CASSPMTRNTDTQYF.

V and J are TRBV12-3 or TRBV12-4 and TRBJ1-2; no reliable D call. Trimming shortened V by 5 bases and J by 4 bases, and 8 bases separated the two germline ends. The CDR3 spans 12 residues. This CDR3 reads CASSTGLYGYTF. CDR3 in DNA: TGTGCCAGCAGTACCGGGCTCTATGGCTACACCTTC.

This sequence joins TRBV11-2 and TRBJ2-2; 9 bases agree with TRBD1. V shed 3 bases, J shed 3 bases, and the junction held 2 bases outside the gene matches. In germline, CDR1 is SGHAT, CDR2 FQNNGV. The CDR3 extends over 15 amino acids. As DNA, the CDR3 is TGTGCCAGCAGCTTGGGACAGGGATACACCGGGGAGCTGTTTTTT. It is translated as CASSLGQGYTGELFF.

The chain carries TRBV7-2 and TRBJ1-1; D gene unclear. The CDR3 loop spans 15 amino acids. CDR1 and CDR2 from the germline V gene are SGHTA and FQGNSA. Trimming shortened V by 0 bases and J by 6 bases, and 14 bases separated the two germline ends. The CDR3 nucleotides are TGTGCCAGCAGCTTAGCGTTGGGATATGGCGCTGAAGCTTTCTTT. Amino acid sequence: CASSLALGYGAEAFF. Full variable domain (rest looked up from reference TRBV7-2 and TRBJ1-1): GAGVSQSPSNKVTEKGKDVELRCDPISGHTALYWYRQSLGQGLEFLIYFQGNSAPDKSGLPSDRFSAERTGGSVSTLTIQRTQQEDSAVYLCASSLALGYGAEAFFGQGTRLTVV.

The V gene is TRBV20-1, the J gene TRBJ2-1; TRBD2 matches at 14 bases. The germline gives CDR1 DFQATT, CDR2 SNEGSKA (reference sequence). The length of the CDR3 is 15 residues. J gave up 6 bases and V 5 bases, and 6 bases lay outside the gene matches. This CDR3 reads CSAYSGTSGGNEQFF. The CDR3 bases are TGCAGTGCTTATAGCGGGACTAGCGGGGGCAATGAGCAGTTCTTC.

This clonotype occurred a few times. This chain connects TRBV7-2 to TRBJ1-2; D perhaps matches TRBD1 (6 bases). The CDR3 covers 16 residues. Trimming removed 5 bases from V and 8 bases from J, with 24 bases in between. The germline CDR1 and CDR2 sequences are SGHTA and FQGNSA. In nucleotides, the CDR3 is TGTGCCAGCAGCCTGGCGGGGGCGCAGGTCGGTGGCGGCTACACCTTC. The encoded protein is CASSLAGAQVGGGYTF.

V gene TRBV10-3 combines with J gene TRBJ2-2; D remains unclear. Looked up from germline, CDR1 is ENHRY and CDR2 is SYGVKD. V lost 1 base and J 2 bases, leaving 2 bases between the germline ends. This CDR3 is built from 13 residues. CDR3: CAISELNTGELFF. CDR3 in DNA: TGTGCCATCAGTGAGTTAAACACCGGGGAGCTGTTTTTT.

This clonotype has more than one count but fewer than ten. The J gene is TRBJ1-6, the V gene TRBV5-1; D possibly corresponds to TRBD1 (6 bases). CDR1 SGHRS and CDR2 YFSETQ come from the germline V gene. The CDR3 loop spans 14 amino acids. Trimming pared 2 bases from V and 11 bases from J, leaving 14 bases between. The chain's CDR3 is CASSFDRFETPLHF. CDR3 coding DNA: TGCGCCAGCAGCTTCGACAGGTTTGAAACACCCCTCCACTTT.

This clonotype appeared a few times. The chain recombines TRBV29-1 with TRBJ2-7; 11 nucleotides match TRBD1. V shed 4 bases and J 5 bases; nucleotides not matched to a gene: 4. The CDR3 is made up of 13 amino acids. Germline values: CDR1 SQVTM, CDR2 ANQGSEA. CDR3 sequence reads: CSVARTGGNEQYF. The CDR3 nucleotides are TGCAGCGTTGCCAGGACAGGGGGCAACGAGCAGTACTTC.

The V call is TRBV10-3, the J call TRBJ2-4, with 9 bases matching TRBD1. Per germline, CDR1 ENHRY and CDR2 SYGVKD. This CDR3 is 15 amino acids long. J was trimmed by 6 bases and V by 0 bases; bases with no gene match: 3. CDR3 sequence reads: CAISESKGQGNIQYF. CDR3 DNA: TGTGCCATCAGTGAGTCGAAGGGACAGGGAAACATTCAGTACTTC.

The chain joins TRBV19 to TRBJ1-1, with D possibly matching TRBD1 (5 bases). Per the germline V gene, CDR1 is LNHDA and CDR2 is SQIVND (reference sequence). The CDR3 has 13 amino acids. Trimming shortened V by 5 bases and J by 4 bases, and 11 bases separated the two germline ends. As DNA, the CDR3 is TGTGCCAGTAGTCTTCTCGGGGGCACTGAAGCTTTCTTT. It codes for CASSLLGGTEAFF.

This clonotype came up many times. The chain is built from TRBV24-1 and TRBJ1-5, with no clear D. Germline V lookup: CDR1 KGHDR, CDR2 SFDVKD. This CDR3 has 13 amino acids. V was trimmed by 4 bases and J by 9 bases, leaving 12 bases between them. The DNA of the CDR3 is TGTGCCACCAGTGACGAGTACCTGGGGCCCCAGCATTTT. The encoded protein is CATSDEYLGPQHF.

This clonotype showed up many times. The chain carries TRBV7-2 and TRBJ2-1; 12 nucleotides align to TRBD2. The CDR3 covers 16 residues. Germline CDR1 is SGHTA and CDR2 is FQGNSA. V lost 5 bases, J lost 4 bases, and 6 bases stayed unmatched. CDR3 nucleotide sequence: TGTGCCAGCAGCAAACCTAGCGGGGGGGCATACAATGAGCAGTTCTTC. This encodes CASSKPSGGAYNEQFF.

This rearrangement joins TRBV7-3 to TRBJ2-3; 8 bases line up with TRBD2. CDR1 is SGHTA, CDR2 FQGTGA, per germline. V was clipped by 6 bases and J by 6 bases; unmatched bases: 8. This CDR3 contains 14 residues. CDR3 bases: TGTGCCAGCAGGCCAGCGGGGGCCAGGGATACGCAGTATTTT. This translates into CASRPAGARDTQYF.

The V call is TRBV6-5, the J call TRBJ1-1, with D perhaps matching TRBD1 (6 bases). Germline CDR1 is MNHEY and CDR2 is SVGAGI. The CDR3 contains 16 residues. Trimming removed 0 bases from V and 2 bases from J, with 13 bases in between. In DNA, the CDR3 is TGTGCCAGCAGTTACTCTTGGGGGCGGCTCAACACTGAAGCTTTCTTT. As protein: CASSYSWGRLNTEAFF.

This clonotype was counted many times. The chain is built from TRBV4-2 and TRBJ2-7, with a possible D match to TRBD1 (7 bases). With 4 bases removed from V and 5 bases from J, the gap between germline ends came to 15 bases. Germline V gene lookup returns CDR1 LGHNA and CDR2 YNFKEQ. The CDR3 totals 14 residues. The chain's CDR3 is CASSPRGVGDEQYF. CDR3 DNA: TGTGCCAGCAGCCCCAGGGGGGTGGGCGACGAGCAGTACTTC.

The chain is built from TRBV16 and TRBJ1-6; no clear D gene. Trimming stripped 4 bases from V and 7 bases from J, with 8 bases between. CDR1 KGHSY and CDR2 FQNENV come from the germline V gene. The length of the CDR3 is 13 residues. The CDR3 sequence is CASSPPRNSPLHF. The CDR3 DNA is TGTGCCAGCAGCCCACCCAGAAATTCACCCCTCCACTTT.

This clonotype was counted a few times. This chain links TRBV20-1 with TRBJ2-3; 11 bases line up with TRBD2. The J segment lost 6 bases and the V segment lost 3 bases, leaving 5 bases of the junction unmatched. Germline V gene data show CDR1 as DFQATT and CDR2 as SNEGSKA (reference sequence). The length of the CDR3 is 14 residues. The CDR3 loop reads CSARVAGGPDTQYF. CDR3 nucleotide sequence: TGCAGTGCTAGGGTAGCGGGGGGGCCCGATACGCAGTATTTT.

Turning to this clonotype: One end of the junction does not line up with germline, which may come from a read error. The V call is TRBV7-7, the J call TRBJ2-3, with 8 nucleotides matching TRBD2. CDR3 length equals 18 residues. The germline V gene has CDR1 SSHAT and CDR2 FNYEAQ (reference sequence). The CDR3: CASSLADGLAGSTDTQYF. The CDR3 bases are TGTGCTAGCAGCTTAGCGGACGGGCTAGCGGGCTCCACAGATACGCAGTATTTT. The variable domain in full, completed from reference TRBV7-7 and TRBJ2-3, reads GAGVSQSPRYKVTKRGQDVTLRCDPISSHATLYWYQQALGQGPEFLTYFNYEAQPDKSGLPSDRFSAERPEGSISTLTIQRTEQRDSAMYRCASSLADGLAGSTDTQYFGPGTRLTVL.

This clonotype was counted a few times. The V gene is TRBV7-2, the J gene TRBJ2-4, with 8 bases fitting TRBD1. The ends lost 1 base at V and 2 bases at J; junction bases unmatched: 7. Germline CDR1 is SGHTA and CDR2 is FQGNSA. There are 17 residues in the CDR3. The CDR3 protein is CASSLVGAGGPKNIQYF. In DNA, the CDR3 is TGTGCCAGCAGCTTAGTGGGGGCAGGGGGCCCCAAAAACATTCAGTACTTC.

The CDR3 protein is CASRPWTGGRTGELFF. The DNA for the CDR3 is TGTGCCAGCAGACCGTGGACAGGGGGCCGGACCGGGGAGCTGTTTTTT. V and J are TRBV6-2 or TRBV6-3 and TRBJ2-2; 11 bases are shared with TRBD1. V dropped 6 bases and J dropped 5; count of bases not matched to a gene: 8. The CDR3 length is 16 residues. Germline CDR1 is MNHEY and CDR2 is SVGEGT.

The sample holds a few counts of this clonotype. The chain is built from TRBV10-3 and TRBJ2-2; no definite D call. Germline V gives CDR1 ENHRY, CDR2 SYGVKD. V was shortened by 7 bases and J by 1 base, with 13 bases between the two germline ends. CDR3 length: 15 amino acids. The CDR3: CAITTQDVNTGELFF. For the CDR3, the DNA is TGTGCCATCACTACTCAAGACGTGAACACCGGGGAGCTGTTTTTT.